Included here is one TCR beta chain sequence, with context. No antigen is known for it. This CDR3 region has 16 residues. CDR1 MDHEN and CDR2 SYDVKM come from the germline V gene. V was clipped by 5 bases and J by 0 bases; unmatched bases: 7. Preparation of the TCRbeta library involved a method that used unique molecular identifiers. Via MiXCR, TCRdb re-called the PCR reads, giving one row per CDR3 protein. The sample holds 60,000 or so distinct CDR3 sequences, 40% to 45% seen once. These data originate in a study of T-cell reconstitution after alpha-beta-depleted transplantation in children. Study-wide points: Several patients had high TCRbeta diversity at day 60; it came from surviving recipient T cells and thymic progenitors. Reportedly, roughly two months post-transplant, alpha-beta T cells arose from several hundred expanded graft clones.

This clonotype was sampled from a male patient aged 10 to 17 who had a stem cell transplant for acute lymphoblastic leukemia, so the T cells may come from the graft donor. The sequenced sample was PBMCs, mostly from graft donor cells, obtained 360 days after TCRalphabeta/CD19-depleted stem cell transplant. The gene calls are TRBV28 and TRBJ1-5; TRBD1 matches at 7 bases. CDR3 sequence (DNA): TGTGCCAGCAGTATACGACAGGGATATAGCAATCAGCCCCAGCATTTT. This sequence encodes CASSIRQGYSNQPQHF.